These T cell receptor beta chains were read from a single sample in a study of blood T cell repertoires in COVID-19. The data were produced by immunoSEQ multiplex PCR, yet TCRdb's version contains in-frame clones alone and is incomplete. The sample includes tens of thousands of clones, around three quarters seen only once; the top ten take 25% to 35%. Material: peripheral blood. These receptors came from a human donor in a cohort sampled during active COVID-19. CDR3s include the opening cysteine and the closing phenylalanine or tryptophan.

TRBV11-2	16	CASSRTSVTGQSEAFF
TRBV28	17	CASSFPLLAGEGNEQFF
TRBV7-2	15	CASSYGQASSYEQYF
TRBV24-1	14	CATQHSSGANVLTF
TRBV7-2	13	CASSLGLLREQFF
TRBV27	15	CASSLQGTYGEKLFF
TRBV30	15	CAWSGRGQGSEKLFF
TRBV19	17	CASSIRTSGSVKETQYF
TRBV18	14	CASFPTSGDNEQFF
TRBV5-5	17	CASSSLRGGAGHRGAVF
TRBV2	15	CASSEPAGLVTEAFF
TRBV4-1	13	CASSQGERETQYF
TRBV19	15	CASSTTGGGNQPQHF
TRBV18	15	CASSPPVGGSNEQFF
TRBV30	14	CAWSPGTGSKGYTF
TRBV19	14	CASSILQTNQPQHF
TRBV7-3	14	CASSPGQGAGGQFF
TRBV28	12	CASRAQGYEQYF
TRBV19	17	CASSIGGAWAGGQPQHF
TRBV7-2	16	CASSPGLAGGRETQYF
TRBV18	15	CASSPPRGPNQPQHF
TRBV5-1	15	CASSLADNPEGTQYF
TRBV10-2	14	CASNLQGASTEAFF
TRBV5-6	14	CASSFPTGDYGYTF
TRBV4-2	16	CASSQGGQGNNQPQHF
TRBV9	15	CASSVEGTPNEKLFF
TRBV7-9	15	CASSYSTGKSYEQYF
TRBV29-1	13	CSASLDMNTEAFF
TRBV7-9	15	CASSLVAGPSYEQYF
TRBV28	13	CASRTAYNQPQHF
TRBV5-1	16	CASSLPIAGGPKTQYF
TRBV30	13	CAWGTGTRTEAFF
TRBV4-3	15	CASSQDQGAKNIQYF
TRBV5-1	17	CASTPLGGSGTYNEQFF
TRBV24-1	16	CATSPGQGRSNYGYTF
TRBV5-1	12	CASSFKGREQYF
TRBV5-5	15	CASSLVGQGALEQYF
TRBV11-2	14	CASSSTSGDYEQYF
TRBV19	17	CASSLNPPGVGNQPQHF
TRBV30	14	CAWRNRGTGVEAFF
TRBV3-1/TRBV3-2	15	CASSQLAGADDEQFF
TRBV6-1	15	CASSEGQGRRTEAFF
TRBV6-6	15	CASSYAGTGDNEQFF
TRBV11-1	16	CASSLDRGYGANVLTF
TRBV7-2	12	CATGITRYEQYF
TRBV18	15	CASSPTGGPGYGYTF
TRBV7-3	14	CASSLTPVADTQYF
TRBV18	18	CASSPPDNRFSWNTEAFF
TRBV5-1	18	CASSLDIGRGISGTEAFF
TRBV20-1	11	CSAPGRGGYTF
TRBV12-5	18	CASGFRTGAGYRDYGYTF
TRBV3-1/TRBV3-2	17	CASSRYSSGRSNGELFF